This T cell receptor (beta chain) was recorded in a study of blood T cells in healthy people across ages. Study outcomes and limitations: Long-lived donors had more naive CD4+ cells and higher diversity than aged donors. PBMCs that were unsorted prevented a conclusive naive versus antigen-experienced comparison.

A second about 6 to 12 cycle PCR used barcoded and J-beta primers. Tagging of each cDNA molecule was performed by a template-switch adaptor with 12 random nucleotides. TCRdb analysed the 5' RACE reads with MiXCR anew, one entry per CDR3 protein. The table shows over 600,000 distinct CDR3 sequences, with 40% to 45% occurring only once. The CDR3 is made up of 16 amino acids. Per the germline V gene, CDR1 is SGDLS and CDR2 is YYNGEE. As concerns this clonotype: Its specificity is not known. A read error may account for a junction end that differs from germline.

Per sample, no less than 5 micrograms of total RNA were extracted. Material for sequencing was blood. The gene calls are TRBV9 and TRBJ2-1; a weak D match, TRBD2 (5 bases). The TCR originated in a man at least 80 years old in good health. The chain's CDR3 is CASTVGLVGRDWEQFF. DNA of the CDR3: TGTGCCAGCACCGTAGGGCTAGTAGGGAGAGACTGGGAGCAGTTCTTC.